The clone carrying this T cell receptor beta chain has only one observation. The antigen is not known. This sample stems from a study of vaccination and CD4 T cells after COVID-19. Study-level background: Sampling after COVID took place at a median of about 98 days (range 35 to 161) following diagnosis.

The CDR3 is made up of 14 amino acids. Germline CDR1 LGHNA, CDR2 YSLEER. The germline V and J ends were trimmed by 0 bases and 8 bases, with 10 bases remaining between them. Treatment meaning: roughly 10-day PBMC culture with coronavirus spike peptide pools or control peptides (ViraFEST assay). TCR sequencing followed the expansion of antigen-specific T cells with peptide pools in ViraFEST. The Oncomine TCR Beta short-read assay was applied to DNA of cultured CD4+ T cells. Each CDR3 protein is one row after TCRdb ran MiXCR on the PCR reads. The sample yields around 19,000 distinct CDR3 sequences, about 41% seen once.

The specimen was CD4+ T cells from blood, cultured in vitro. This chain joins TRBV4-3 and TRBJ2-2; unclear D gene. This clonotype originated in a human donor who had recovered from COVID-19. CDR3 sequence reads: CASSQDWTAGELFF. The CDR3 DNA reads as TGCGCCAGCAGCCAAGATTGGACGGCTGGGGAGCTGTTTTTT.